This paragraph covers one T cell receptor (beta chain) sequence. Its antigen remains undetermined. Base quality data are lacking; no much larger clone is found one base away. Other DNA sequences of this sample code for an identical CDR3. The data are from a study of CD8+ T cells in alopecia areata listed by TCRdb under 2018. With respect to the entire study: Treated patients were enrolled in an open-label pilot trial of oral tofacitinib at 5 to 10 mg twice daily for moderate-to-severe alopecia areata. Clonality in the scalp was compared among normal scalp (n=4), patchy alopecia areata scalp (n=8), and alopecia totalis/universalis scalp (n=8). In both human patients and the C3H/HeJ mouse model, the study applied high-throughput TCRbeta sequencing to look at T cell clonal expansion in alopecia areata. Tofacitinib-treated patients had biopsies at baseline and at 4 and 24 weeks of treatment, with a later scalp biopsy in several patients. Patients stayed on tofacitinib for 6 to 18 months and then had 6 months of follow-up off drug so that delayed response and recurrence could be assessed. The RNA source kit depended on sample type: the PAXgene miRNA kit for fixed scalp, the miRNeasy kit for PBMCs, and the RNeasy kit for mouse skin. Human TCRbeta sequencing covered scalp tissue and sorted CD4+ and CD8+ peripheral blood T cells from patchy and totalis/universalis alopecia areata patients and healthy controls. TCRbeta CDR3 regions were amplified by immunoSEQ multiplex PCR using 35 Vbeta forward and 13 Jbeta reverse primers.

What this sample's time point label stands for: baseline before oral tofacitinib. From alopecia areata patients, peripheral blood was collected along with lesional scalp punch biopsies. PBMCs were separated by density centrifugation and stained for CD3, CD4 and CD8, after which CD4+ and CD8+ T cells were sorted on a FACSAria. Library method: the immunoSEQ multiplex PCR assay. For TCR sequencing, RNA was extracted from every sample and reverse transcribed into cDNA to serve as template. SuperScript III was used for first-strand cDNA synthesis, primed with a 2:1 mix of oligo-dT and random hexamers. A synthetic immune receptor repertoire was used to assess amplification bias, and residual bias was removed computationally. Regarding the original processing steps: Raw reads were preprocessed to remove errors, and CDR3 was defined by IMGT conventions from the conserved cysteine to phenylalanine. Clonality was computed as 1 minus the Shannon entropy, with the entropy normalized by log2 of the number of productive unique TCRs. Scalp TCRbeta sequences were cross-referenced with sorted blood CD4 and CD8 repertoires so that the CD4 or CD8 identity of scalp clones could be inferred. In TCRdb, the immuneACCESS table is reduced to in-frame sequences with V and J assigned. These tables do not hold every clone; where another copy was compared, an unresolved V gene accounts for under half, and the others remain unexplained. The V and J calls and clone size are taken from that table; D and trimming were inferred from the DNA. Present in this sample are over 100,000 clones, almost 50% of which were seen just once. The ten largest clones take up over 15% of the sample.

The full study reports these points: Higher clonality and more expanded CD8+ clones were observed in lesional scalp than in normal scalp, particularly in alopecia totalis/universalis, a finding suggestive of antigenic drive. Resident alphabeta T cells in normal human skin are also sequenced, complicating scalp TCR repertoire analysis, unlike mouse skin dominated by gammadelta T cells. TCR sequences shared between patients were less clear than in mice, possibly partly because of HLA diversity in the patient population.

A distance of 8 bases separates the germline ends of V and J, which lose 7 bases and 7 bases respectively. Inclusive of the bounding cysteine and phenylalanine, the CDR3 is 11 residues long. Only CDR3 DNA remains: 33 bases, in frame from the first base. The germline V gene (reference sequence) specifies SEHNR as CDR1 and FQNEAQ as CDR2. The V and J segments used are TRBV7-9 and TRBJ2-1; TRBD1 might be the D gene, on 6 matching bases. Source: CD8+ T cells sorted from blood, taken at week 0. The source is a human donor with alopecia areata. The CDR3 here reads CASTRGNEQFF. The DNA sequence is as follows: TGTGCCAGCACCAGGGGAAATGAGCAGTTCTTC.